This T cell receptor (beta chain) derives from a study of shared T cell receptors in the human thymus. Deletions cut 6 bases from V and 9 bases from J, with 10 bases between. Germline CDR1 SGHNT, CDR2 YYREEE (reference sequence). The CDR3 extends over 11 amino acids. Sequencing was performed with immunoSEQ multiplex PCR; in TCRdb, only in-frame clones are kept and a portion is missing. Altogether roughly 560,000 clones are present, 78% being singletons, with the ten largest covering less than 0.015%. These records were also assigned to another study, of human thymus T cells. That work adds: Use of V and J genes seemed skewed within the thymic and blood repertoires. Thymic repertoires from unrelated individuals overlapped highly, related research reported.

The rearrangement uses TRBV5-4 and TRBJ2-1, with a possible D match to TRBD1 (6 bases). Specimen: thymocytes. This receptor was obtained from a boy in the first two years of life with a congenital heart defect. In nucleotides, the CDR3 is TGTGCCAGCATCGGGACACTTGAGCAGTTCTTC. Its protein product is CASIGTLEQFF.